This is a list of T cell receptor beta chains from one sample in a study of cytomegalovirus exposure and HLA in healthy donors. Using immunoSEQ multiplex PCR, the repertoire was profiled, and TCRdb retains in-frame clones only, with some absent. The table lists some 180,000 clones, roughly 80% of them singletons, with 1.5% to 1.7% in the top ten. Sequencing was carried out using PBMCs. These receptors all come from a man between 40 and 49 years old in good health and CMV-seronegative. The CDR3 runs from the conserved cysteine through the conserved F or W. A D gene is named only where the DNA matches it firmly. Not all rows give a size; the values are once, few, many and, for expanded clones, a class.

clone_size: NA; j_call: TRBJ2-1; v_call: TRBV5-1; d_call: NA; cdr3_nt: TGCGCCAGCAGCCCTTTAGCGGCCTACAATGAGCAGTTCTTC; cdr3_aa: CASSPLAAYNEQFF
clone_size: NA; j_call: TRBJ2-7; v_call: TRBV29-1; d_call: NA; cdr3_nt: TGCAGCGTTATAAGGACAGCCTCCTACGAGCAGTACTTC; cdr3_aa: CSVIRTASYEQYF
clone_size: NA; j_call: TRBJ2-3; v_call: TRBV5-4; d_call: TRBD2; cdr3_nt: TGTGCCAGCAGCCTTCGACTAGCGGGAGTAACAGATACGCAGTATTTT; cdr3_aa: CASSLRLAGVTDTQYF
clone_size: NA; j_call: TRBJ2-1; v_call: TRBV5-6; d_call: TRBD2; cdr3_nt: TGTGCCAGCAGCCCGGGACTAGCGGGGGGGCGGTGGAATGAGCAGTTCTTC; cdr3_aa: CASSPGLAGGRWNEQFF
clone_size: NA; j_call: TRBJ2-5; v_call: TRBV19; d_call: TRBD2; cdr3_nt: TGTGCCAGTAGTGGAGCGGCGGGAGGGGGGGCTGGCCAGTACTTC; cdr3_aa: CASSGAAGGGAGQYF
clone_size: NA; j_call: TRBJ2-2; v_call: TRBV2; d_call: NA; cdr3_nt: TGTGCCAGCAGTGTGGGGCGGGGGCCTAACACCGGGGAGCTGTTTTTT; cdr3_aa: CASSVGRGPNTGELFF
clone_size: NA; j_call: TRBJ1-1; v_call: TRBV6-5; d_call: NA; cdr3_nt: TGTGCCAGCAGTTACGGCAGAGCCCGAGGTACTGAAGCTTTCTTT; cdr3_aa: CASSYGRARGTEAFF
clone_size: NA; j_call: TRBJ2-1; v_call: TRBV18; d_call: NA; cdr3_nt: TGTGCCAGCTCACCAACGGTACAGGGTATTCATGAGCAGTTCTTC; cdr3_aa: CASSPTVQGIHEQFF
clone_size: once; j_call: TRBJ2-5; v_call: TRBV6-6; d_call: TRBD2; cdr3_nt: TGTGCCAGCAGTAGCGGGGGCCTTTGGGGAGAGACCCAGTACTTC; cdr3_aa: CASSSGGLWGETQYF
clone_size: NA; j_call: TRBJ1-5; v_call: TRBV19; d_call: NA; cdr3_nt: TGTGCCAGTAGTAGAAACCAGGGCCAGCCCCAGCATTTT; cdr3_aa: CASSRNQGQPQHF
clone_size: few; j_call: TRBJ2-7; v_call: TRBV28; d_call: NA; cdr3_nt: TGTGCCAGCAGTTTCAATAAGGAGGATTGGCAGTACTTC; cdr3_aa: CASSFNKEDWQYF
clone_size: NA; j_call: TRBJ2-3; v_call: TRBV5-4; d_call: TRBD2; cdr3_nt: TGTGCCAGCACCCAGGGGGGACTAGCGGGTGATACGCAGTATTTT; cdr3_aa: CASTQGGLAGDTQYF
clone_size: NA; j_call: TRBJ2-3; v_call: TRBV15; d_call: NA; cdr3_nt: TGTGCCACCAGCAGAGGTTCAGGAGGCCGAGATACGCAGTATTTT; cdr3_aa: CATSRGSGGRDTQYF
clone_size: NA; j_call: TRBJ2-2; v_call: TRBV7-2; d_call: TRBD1; cdr3_nt: TGTGCCAGCAGCGGACAGGGGCGTGTCACCGGGGAGCTGTTTTTT; cdr3_aa: CASSGQGRVTGELFF
clone_size: NA; j_call: TRBJ2-1; v_call: TRBV5-4; d_call: TRBD2; cdr3_nt: TGTGCCCTTAGAACTAGCGGGTGGAATGAGCAGTTCTTC; cdr3_aa: CALRTSGWNEQFF
clone_size: once; j_call: TRBJ2-3; v_call: TRBV9; d_call: NA; cdr3_nt: TGTGCCAGCAGCGTAGTTGGACAGAGCCTAGTTGATACGCAGTATTTT; cdr3_aa: CASSVVGQSLVDTQYF
clone_size: NA; j_call: TRBJ1-2; v_call: TRBV11-2; d_call: TRBD1; cdr3_nt: TGTGCCAGCAGCCCGCCCTACAGGGGCGCTCCCTATGGCTACACCTTC; cdr3_aa: CASSPPYRGAPYGYTF
clone_size: NA; j_call: TRBJ2-7; v_call: TRBV5-1; d_call: NA; cdr3_nt: TGCGCCAGCCGAACCGGGACTCCTAGCTCCTACGAGCAGTACTTC; cdr3_aa: CASRTGTPSSYEQYF
clone_size: NA; j_call: TRBJ2-1; v_call: TRBV19; d_call: NA; cdr3_nt: TGTGCCAGTAGTCCTTACGAGGATAAGGGGATTCAGTTCTTC; cdr3_aa: CASSPYEDKGIQFF
clone_size: NA; j_call: TRBJ2-4; v_call: TRBV11-2; d_call: TRBD1; cdr3_nt: TGTGCCAGCAGCTTACCACAGGGGGACAAAAACATTCAGTACTTC; cdr3_aa: CASSLPQGDKNIQYF
clone_size: NA; j_call: TRBJ2-4; v_call: TRBV29-1; d_call: TRBD2; cdr3_nt: TGCAGCGTTGTATTGGGAGGGCCTACCATTCAGTACTTC; cdr3_aa: CSVVLGGPTIQYF
clone_size: once; j_call: TRBJ2-3; v_call: TRBV7-9; d_call: NA; cdr3_nt: TGTGCCAGCAGCTTAGGACGGGCGGGGAGCACAGATACGCAGTATTTT; cdr3_aa: CASSLGRAGSTDTQYF
clone_size: NA; j_call: TRBJ2-7; v_call: TRBV2; d_call: TRBD2; cdr3_nt: TGTGCCAGCAGTGAACAGCGGGGGGGTTCCTACGAGCAGTACTTC; cdr3_aa: CASSEQRGGSYEQYF
clone_size: NA; j_call: TRBJ2-3; v_call: TRBV5-1; d_call: NA; cdr3_nt: TGCGCCAGCAGCTTGGCGTTCGGCAGGGCCCAAGATACGCAGTATTTT; cdr3_aa: CASSLAFGRAQDTQYF
clone_size: NA; j_call: TRBJ1-3; v_call: TRBV4-1; d_call: NA; cdr3_nt: TGCGCCAGCAGCCCCGCTGCCTGGGGCGCCCGTGGAAACACCATATATTTT; cdr3_aa: CASSPAAWGARGNTIYF
clone_size: NA; j_call: TRBJ2-1; v_call: TRBV6-4; d_call: NA; cdr3_nt: TGTGCCAGCAGTGGTGGAGGGAGCTCCTACAATGAGCAGTTCTTC; cdr3_aa: CASSGGGSSYNEQFF
clone_size: NA; j_call: TRBJ2-5; v_call: TRBV6-5; d_call: TRBD2; cdr3_nt: TGTGCCAGCAGTTACAGGTCGGCGGGAGGGCAAGAGACCCAGTACTTC; cdr3_aa: CASSYRSAGGQETQYF
clone_size: NA; j_call: TRBJ2-2; v_call: TRBV28; d_call: TRBD2; cdr3_nt: TGTGCCAGCAGATCTAGCGGGGGGAAGAGGGCCGGGGAGCTGTTTTTT; cdr3_aa: CASRSSGGKRAGELFF
clone_size: NA; j_call: TRBJ2-7; v_call: TRBV27; d_call: TRBD1; cdr3_nt: TGTGCCAGCAGTTTAGACAGGGCCCCCTACGAGCAGTACTTC; cdr3_aa: CASSLDRAPYEQYF
clone_size: NA; j_call: TRBJ2-1; v_call: TRBV9; d_call: NA; cdr3_nt: TGTGCCAGCAGCGTTCCGTGGGGGGAGGATTACAATGAGCAGTTCTTC; cdr3_aa: CASSVPWGEDYNEQFF
clone_size: NA; j_call: TRBJ1-1; v_call: TRBV7-8; d_call: TRBD1; cdr3_nt: TGTGCCAGCAGCCGAAGGACAGGGGGCGAGGGGAACACTGAAGCTTTCTTT; cdr3_aa: CASSRRTGGEGNTEAFF
clone_size: few; j_call: TRBJ2-3; v_call: TRBV6-6; d_call: TRBD1; cdr3_nt: TGTGCCAGCAGTTACACCGGGACAGGGAACACAGATACGCAGTATTTT; cdr3_aa: CASSYTGTGNTDTQYF
clone_size: NA; j_call: TRBJ1-2; v_call: TRBV10-3; d_call: NA; cdr3_nt: TGTGCCATCAGCTCAATGGGCAGTTCTAACTATGGCTACACCTTC; cdr3_aa: CAISSMGSSNYGYTF
clone_size: NA; j_call: TRBJ2-5; v_call: TRBV2; d_call: NA; cdr3_nt: TGTGCCAGCGATCGGGGGGCGGGGGAGACCCAGTACTTC; cdr3_aa: CASDRGAGETQYF
clone_size: NA; j_call: TRBJ1-1; v_call: TRBV18; d_call: TRBD1; cdr3_nt: TGTGCCAGCTCACCACCGGGACAGCTGAACACTGAAGCTTTCTTT; cdr3_aa: CASSPPGQLNTEAFF
clone_size: NA; j_call: TRBJ2-5; v_call: TRBV7-8; d_call: TRBD2; cdr3_nt: TGTGCCAGCAGCTTCCGACTAGCGGGGATCCAACCCAAAGAGACCCAGTACTTC; cdr3_aa: CASSFRLAGIQPKETQYF
clone_size: NA; j_call: TRBJ2-7; v_call: TRBV7-7; d_call: TRBD1; cdr3_nt: TGTGCTAGCAGCTCTACACAGGGGGCGGGTTACGAGCAGTACTTC; cdr3_aa: CASSSTQGAGYEQYF
clone_size: NA; j_call: TRBJ2-1; v_call: TRBV20-1; d_call: NA; cdr3_nt: TGCAGTGCCAACTACAATGAGCAGTTCTTC; cdr3_aa: CSANYNEQFF
clone_size: few; j_call: TRBJ2-4; v_call: TRBV7-2; d_call: TRBD1; cdr3_nt: TGTGCCAGCAGCTTAGACCTCTTGGACAGGGGACAAAACATTCAGTACTTC; cdr3_aa: CASSLDLLDRGQNIQYF
clone_size: once; j_call: TRBJ2-1; v_call: TRBV30; d_call: TRBD1; cdr3_nt: TGTGCCTGGAGCCGCGGTTCAGGGGGCGCCTACAATGAGCAGTTCTTC; cdr3_aa: CAWSRGSGGAYNEQFF
clone_size: NA; j_call: TRBJ1-5; v_call: TRBV7-2; d_call: NA; cdr3_nt: TGTGCCAGCAGCCCCGGGACAAATTTTAATCAGCCCCAGCATTTT; cdr3_aa: CASSPGTNFNQPQHF
clone_size: NA; j_call: TRBJ2-5; v_call: TRBV28; d_call: NA; cdr3_nt: TGTGCCAGCAGTAGCACTCCGACTCACATGTACCAAGAGACCCAGTACTTC; cdr3_aa: CASSSTPTHMYQETQYF